One sample yielded the 22 T cell receptor beta chains listed below, sequenced in a study of blood T cell repertoires in COVID-19. This table comes from immunoSEQ multiplex PCR, and its TCRdb copy is limited to in-frame clones, with some not included. The sample lists roughly 80,000 clones, 91% occurring once. The specimen was peripheral blood. Receptors were obtained from a woman aged 50 to 60 in a cohort sampled during active COVID-19.

The chain couples TRBV28 to TRBJ2-2; D is perhaps TRBD1 (6 bases). Germline CDR1 MDHEN, CDR2 SYDVKM. This CDR3 is 13 amino acids long. Trimming cost V 4 bases and J 4 bases, with 7 bases left between them. Written as DNA, the CDR3 is TGTGCCAGCAGTTACAGGGCCACCGGGGAGCTGTTTTTT. Translating gives CASSYRATGELFF.

The chain links TRBV6-6 to TRBJ2-5; TRBD1 is a possible D gene (6 bases). The germline V gene encodes CDR1 MNHNY and CDR2 SVGAGI (reference sequence). V was cut by 6 bases and J by 5 bases, with 13 bases left in between. The CDR3 is 13 residues long. CDR3 coding DNA: TGTGCCAGCAGGGGCAGGGGCGGGGAGACCCAGTACTTC. It encodes CASRGRGGETQYF.

The rearrangement links TRBV13 to TRBJ2-3; TRBD2 might be the D (5 bases). The V gene lost 3 bases and the J gene lost 3 bases, with 13 bases spanning the gap. The CDR3 runs 15 residues. Germline V gene lookup returns CDR1 PRHDT and CDR2 FYEKMQ (reference sequence). CDR3 bases: TGTGCCAGCAGCTTGTCTAGGCGGGCGACAGATACGCAGTATTTT. Its translation: CASSLSRRATDTQYF.

This rearrangement joins TRBV7-9 to TRBJ2-2; TRBD1 aligns across 7 bases. In germline, CDR1 is SEHNR, CDR2 FQNEAQ (reference sequence). After removal of 1 base from V and 5 bases from J, the junction contained 4 bases not matched to a gene. The CDR3 loop spans 15 amino acids. The chain's CDR3 is CASSLEGGWTGELFF. CDR3 nucleotide sequence: TGTGCCAGCAGCTTAGAAGGGGGCTGGACCGGGGAGCTGTTTTTT.

The chain combines TRBV30 with TRBJ1-6; D not resolved. Trimming removed 0 bases at V and 9 bases at J, with 6 bases between. This CDR3 is 12 amino acids long. The germline V gene encodes CDR1 GTSNPN and CDR2 SVGIG (reference sequence). The CDR3 region has the DNA TGTGCCTGGAGTGTTTTCCTTTCACCCCTCCACTTT. It specifies CAWSVFLSPLHF.

The gene calls are TRBV28 and TRBJ2-1; the D is unclear. Germline V CDR1 and CDR2: MDHEN, SYDVKM. The CDR3 contains 16 residues. V lost 7 bases, J lost 2 bases, and 18 bases lay in between. The CDR3 DNA sequence: TGTGCCAGCACCCGCCACCGGGTGGAAGCCTACAATGAGCAGTTCTTC. It yields the protein CASTRHRVEAYNEQFF.

The sample holds one count of this clone. V and J are TRBV2 and TRBJ2-1, with D possibly matching TRBD2 (5 bases). V was shortened by 6 bases and J by 3 bases, with 12 bases between the two germline ends. The germline CDR1 and CDR2 sequences are SNHLY and FYNNEI. This CDR3 contains 14 residues. The DNA for the CDR3 is TGTGCCAGCAGCTCGGACTCTAACTACAATGAGCAGTTCTTC. It yields the protein CASSSDSNYNEQFF.

This chain links TRBV15 with TRBJ1-4; 7 nucleotides line up with TRBD1. J was trimmed by 8 bases and V by 2 bases; bases with no gene match: 5. The CDR3 is 14 residues long. Germline loops: CDR1 LNHNV, CDR2 YYDKDF (reference sequence). The CDR3 here is CATSRNRGKEKLFF. As DNA, the CDR3 is TGTGCCACCAGCAGAAACAGGGGTAAAGAAAAACTGTTTTTT.

This chain uses TRBV7-2 with TRBJ1-6; 12 nucleotides match TRBD1. This CDR3 spans 17 amino acids. Trimming at V came to 6 bases and at J to 10 bases, leaving 13 bases not matched to a gene. Germline-derived CDR1 and CDR2 are SGHTA and FQGNSA. DNA of the CDR3: TGTGCCAGCAGTTCCGGGACAGGGGGCGCGGGGACCTCACCCCTCCACTTT. Protein sequence: CASSSGTGGAGTSPLHF.

CDR3 residues: CASSSSAGSGNTIYF. CDR3 nucleotide sequence: TGTGCCAGCAGCTCCTCGGCAGGCTCTGGAAACACCATATATTTT. V gene TRBV7-3 combines with J gene TRBJ1-3; the D is unclear. Deletions cut 4 bases from V and 0 bases from J, with 10 bases between. CDR1 is SGHTA, CDR2 FQGTGA, per germline. The CDR3 consists of 15 residues.

This chain links TRBV5-1 with TRBJ2-5, with 7 bases identical to TRBD1. This CDR3 contains 15 residues. After removal of 4 bases from V and 4 bases from J, the junction contained 10 bases not matched to a gene. Germline V lookup: CDR1 SGHRS, CDR2 YFSETQ. CDR3 residues: CASSPYSDRVETQYF. In DNA, the CDR3 is TGCGCCAGCAGCCCTTACTCTGACAGGGTAGAGACCCAGTACTTC.

The genes are TRBV24-1 and TRBJ1-2, with 7 bases matching TRBD1. V shed 9 bases, J shed 1 base, and the junction held 4 bases outside the gene matches. Germline values: CDR1 KGHDR, CDR2 SFDVKD. This CDR3 contains 13 residues. The CDR3 DNA sequence: TGTGCCACCGGGACAGCAGATAACTATGGCTACACCTTC. Encoded protein: CATGTADNYGYTF.

V is TRBV19 and J is TRBJ2-1; TRBD2 aligns across 9 bases. CDR1 is LNHDA and CDR2 is SQIVND in the germline V gene (reference sequence). V trimming: 6 bases; J trimming: 0 bases; junction bases outside the gene matches: 6. This CDR3 spans 16 amino acids. CDR3 in DNA: TGTGCCAGTAGGGGTTTTAGCGGGAGCTCCTACAATGAGCAGTTCTTC. Translation gives CASRGFSGSSYNEQFF.

The genes are TRBV6-5 and TRBJ2-7; D is perhaps TRBD2 (5 bases). V gave up 5 bases and J gave up 2 bases, with 16 bases separating them. CDR3 size: 15 residues. Germline CDR1 MNHEY, CDR2 SVGAGI. As DNA, the CDR3 is TGTGCCAGCAGTCCCCTTGTAGCGCGAGCCTACGAGCAGTACTTC. Translation gives CASSPLVARAYEQYF.

This sequence joins TRBV27 and TRBJ1-1, with D unclear. V was clipped by 6 bases and J by 5 bases, with 7 bases between them. CDR1 and CDR2 from the germline V gene are MNHEY and SMNVEV (reference sequence). The CDR3 consists of 11 residues. The CDR3 coding sequence is TGTGCCAGCAGACGGGAGACTGAAGCTTTCTTT. Encoded protein: CASRRETEAFF.

The CDR3 reads CASSLFPPGLAGAGKQFF. CDR3 coding DNA: TGTGCCAGCAGTTTATTTCCCCCCGGACTAGCGGGAGCCGGCAAGCAGTTCTTC. The chain combines TRBV27 with TRBJ2-1; 13 bases fit TRBD2. CDR3 length: 18 amino acids. With V trimmed by 1 base and J by 11 bases, 14 bases remained unmatched. CDR1 is MNHEY and CDR2 is SMNVEV in the germline V gene (reference sequence).

The genes are TRBV10-3 and TRBJ2-4; 11 nucleotides line up with TRBD1. The CDR3 consists of 18 residues. The V gene end was trimmed by 2 bases and the J gene end by 0 bases; junction bases not matched to a gene: 6. Germline V CDR1 and CDR2: ENHRY, SYGVKD. The CDR3 nucleotides read TGTGCCATCAGTGAGACAGCCGGGACAGGGGGAGCCAAAAACATTCAGTACTTC. Translation: CAISETAGTGGAKNIQYF.

The rearrangement links TRBV10-2 to TRBJ2-7; 11 nucleotides align to TRBD2. The germline V gene encodes CDR1 WSHSY and CDR2 SAAADI. The CDR3 contains 13 residues. V trimming: 9 bases; J trimming: 3 bases; junction bases outside the gene matches: 4. The CDR3 sequence: CASLTSGNYEQYF. Written as DNA, the CDR3 is TGCGCCAGTCTGACTAGCGGGAACTACGAGCAGTACTTC.

V gene TRBV28 combines with J gene TRBJ2-5; D may be TRBD2 (5 bases). The germline V and J ends were trimmed by 4 bases and 13 bases, with 25 bases remaining between them. Looked up from germline, CDR1 is MDHEN and CDR2 is SYDVKM. The CDR3 covers 15 residues. This CDR3 reads CASSWGYWGDNFRYF. For the CDR3, the DNA is TGTGCCAGCAGTTGGGGATATTGGGGAGATAACTTTAGGTACTTC.

This chain connects TRBV5-6 to TRBJ2-2; possibly TRBD2 for D (6 bases). Trimming shortened V by 5 bases and J by 3 bases, and 17 bases separated the two germline ends. The CDR3 contains 16 residues. Germline values: CDR1 SGHDT, CDR2 YYEEEE. CDR3 residues: CASRTSLGLYTGELFF. The CDR3 bases are TGTGCCAGCAGAACTTCCCTGGGACTCTACACCGGGGAGCTGTTTTTT.

V gene TRBV5-1 combines with J gene TRBJ2-3; TRBD2 matches 7 bases. The CDR3 totals 15 residues. V gave up 0 bases and J gave up 3 bases; unmatched junction bases: 4. Germline V gene data show CDR1 as SGHRS and CDR2 as YFSETQ. The CDR3 DNA is TGCGCCAGCAGCTTGGCCGGGCGGGAGACAGATACGCAGTATTTT. It translates to CASSLAGRETDTQYF.

The sample holds one count of this clone. The CDR3 here is CASSLDGDNEQYF. In DNA form, the CDR3 reads TGCGCCAGCAGCTTGGATGGGGACAACGAGCAGTACTTC. The rearrangement uses TRBV5-1 and TRBJ2-7; D is possibly TRBD1 (6 bases). The CDR3 loop spans 13 amino acids. V gave up 0 bases and J gave up 5 bases, with 9 bases separating them. Germline V gene data show CDR1 as SGHRS and CDR2 as YFSETQ.